This is a list of T cell receptor beta chains from one sample in a study of graft-versus-host responses after intestinal transplantation. Assay used: immunoSEQ multiplex PCR; TCRdb lists only in-frame clones, some missing. The table shows 17,000 or so clones, with about two fifths occurring only once. The specimen comprised alloreactive CD8+ T cells from a mixed lymphocyte reaction culture, sampled before intestinal transplant. These receptor sequences come from a human patient who received an intestinal transplant. Both conserved end residues are part of each CDR3. Fields, in order: J gene, V gene, D gene, clone size, CDR3 DNA, CDR3 protein. D genes are given only for firm matches. For some rows the clone size is stated as once, few or many, or as a class when expanded; others skip it.

J gene: TRBJ2-1; V gene: TRBV4-3; D gene: TRBD2; clone size: few; CDR3 DNA: TGCGCCAGCGGACTAGCGGGAGTGAGGAATGAGCAGTTCTTC; CDR3 protein: CASGLAGVRNEQFF
J gene: TRBJ2-1; V gene: TRBV11-3; D gene: TRBD2; clone size: -; CDR3 DNA: TGTGCCAGCAGCCGGACTAGCGGACTCTACAATGAGCAGTTCTTC; CDR3 protein: CASSRTSGLYNEQFF
J gene: TRBJ2-2; V gene: TRBV4-1; D gene: -; clone size: -; CDR3 DNA: TGCGCCAGCAGCCGATGGCGGGAATGGAACACCGGGGAGCTGTTTTTT; CDR3 protein: CASSRWREWNTGELFF
J gene: TRBJ2-6; V gene: TRBV5-1; D gene: TRBD1; clone size: -; CDR3 DNA: TGCGCCAGCAGCCAGAAACAGGGGGCAACCTACTCTGGGGCCAACGTCCTGACTTTC; CDR3 protein: CASSQKQGATYSGANVLTF
J gene: TRBJ2-7; V gene: TRBV5-5; D gene: -; clone size: -; CDR3 DNA: TGTGCCAGCAGCAAGGGACACTCCTACGAGCAGTACTTC; CDR3 protein: CASSKGHSYEQYF
J gene: TRBJ1-2; V gene: TRBV4-3; D gene: -; clone size: -; CDR3 DNA: TGCGCCAGCAGCCAAGTCTCGGATTACGTGGGCTACACCTTC; CDR3 protein: CASSQVSDYVGYTF
J gene: TRBJ2-1; V gene: TRBV27; D gene: TRBD2; clone size: -; CDR3 DNA: TGTGCCAGCAGTTTGTCTAGCGGGAGCTACAATGAGCAGTTCTTC; CDR3 protein: CASSLSSGSYNEQFF
J gene: TRBJ2-2; V gene: TRBV7-8; D gene: -; clone size: few; CDR3 DNA: TGTGCCAGCAGCTTAAAGTGGCGAGAAGCGAACACCGGGGAGCTGTTTTTT; CDR3 protein: CASSLKWREANTGELFF
J gene: TRBJ2-7; V gene: TRBV7-8; D gene: -; clone size: medium-sized; CDR3 DNA: TGTGCCAGCAGCCCTGACGGGTGGGAGCAGTACTTC; CDR3 protein: CASSPDGWEQYF
J gene: TRBJ1-2; V gene: TRBV9; D gene: TRBD1; clone size: medium-sized; CDR3 DNA: TGTGCCAGCAGCGTCGGGACAGGGAGTTCAATCTATGGCTACACCTTC; CDR3 protein: CASSVGTGSSIYGYTF
J gene: TRBJ1-1; V gene: TRBV28; D gene: -; clone size: few; CDR3 DNA: TGTGCCAGCATTAGAGGTCTCCAGGGCTTAAACACTGAAGCTTTCTTT; CDR3 protein: CASIRGLQGLNTEAFF
J gene: TRBJ2-1; V gene: TRBV27; D gene: TRBD2; clone size: few; CDR3 DNA: TGTGCCAGCAGTTTCGGACTAGCGGGAGGGCCCGAGCAGTTCTTC; CDR3 protein: CASSFGLAGGPEQFF
J gene: TRBJ2-7; V gene: TRBV10-2; D gene: -; clone size: medium-sized; CDR3 DNA: TGCGCCAGCAGTCCCGGACGGACCTACGAGCAGTACTTC; CDR3 protein: CASSPGRTYEQYF
J gene: TRBJ2-4; V gene: TRBV6-1; D gene: -; clone size: -; CDR3 DNA: TGTGCCAGCAGACCAGCGGGTAGGAACATTCAGTACTTC; CDR3 protein: CASRPAGRNIQYF
J gene: TRBJ2-7; V gene: TRBV6-1; D gene: -; clone size: -; CDR3 DNA: TGTGCCAGCAGTGATAAGACAGGACAATACTACGAGCAGTACTTC; CDR3 protein: CASSDKTGQYYEQYF
J gene: TRBJ2-7; V gene: TRBV19; D gene: TRBD2; clone size: medium-sized; CDR3 DNA: TGTGCCAGTAGCCCAGGGACTAGCGGCTACGAGCAGTACTTC; CDR3 protein: CASSPGTSGYEQYF